Presented here are 18 T cell receptor beta chains from one specimen sequenced in a study of cytotoxic CD8 clonotypes in ibrutinib-treated CLL. Here immunoSEQ multiplex PCR was the method, and the copy in TCRdb shows in-frame clones only, minus some. The table records around 150,000 clones, 80% of them present only once. This specimen was PBMCs, taken after 36 months of ibrutinib treatment. The receptors stem from a human donor with chronic lymphocytic leukemia.

V and J are TRBV5-6 and TRBJ2-1, with 7 bases identical to TRBD2. This CDR3 spans 15 amino acids. The J segment lost 6 bases and the V segment lost 4 bases, leaving 10 bases of the junction unmatched. From germline, CDR1 is SGHDT and CDR2 YYEEEE. The CDR3 reads CASSRDYEATNEQFF. CDR3 nucleotides: TGTGCCAGCAGCCGGGACTACGAAGCGACCAATGAGCAGTTCTTC. Drawing the rest from reference TRBV5-6 and TRBJ2-1, the complete variable domain is DAGVTQSPTHLIKTRGQQVTLRCSPKSGHDTVSWYQQALGQGPQFIFQYYEEEERQRGNFPDRFSGHQFPNYSSELNVNALLLGDSALYLCASSRDYEATNEQFFGPGTRLTVL.

This chain connects TRBV4-1 to TRBJ2-1; possible D gene TRBD2, 6 bases. The germline V and J ends were trimmed by 1 base and 7 bases, with 11 bases remaining between them. Looked up from germline, CDR1 is MGHRA and CDR2 is YSYEKL. This CDR3 contains 14 residues. The CDR3 bases are TGCGCCAGCAGCCAAGTCCGGGACTTTAATGAGCAGTTCTTC. Its translation: CASSQVRDFNEQFF.

The V call is TRBV9, the J call TRBJ1-1; 10 bases are shared with TRBD1. This CDR3 is built from 17 residues. The V gene end was trimmed by 0 bases and the J gene end by 7 bases; junction bases not matched to a gene: 12. Looked up from germline, CDR1 is SGDLS and CDR2 is YYNGEE. As DNA, the CDR3 is TGTGCCAGCAGCGTAGCACCCCGGACAGGGGGACGAAGTGAAGCTTTCTTT. Encoded protein: CASSVAPRTGGRSEAFF. Full variable domain (missing parts from reference TRBV9 and TRBJ1-1): DSGVTQTPKHLITATGQRVTLRCSPRSGDLSVYWYQQSLDQGLQFLIQYYNGEERAKGNILERFSAQQFPDLHSELNLSSLELGDSALYFCASSVAPRTGGRSEAFFGQGTRLTVV.

The chain has TRBV30 and TRBJ1-5, with 8 bases fitting TRBD1. This CDR3 is 13 amino acids long. Germline lookup yields CDR1 GTSNPN and CDR2 SVGIG (reference sequence). The junction had 3 bases not matched to a gene; V was cut back by 5 bases and J by 3 bases. As DNA, the CDR3 is TGTGCCTGGGCGGGACAGGACAATCAGCCCCAGCATTTT. Translated: CAWAGQDNQPQHF.

This clone came up a few times. The chain is built from TRBV2 and TRBJ1-2, with a weak D call TRBD1 (5 bases). The CDR3 consists of 12 residues. V was cut by 4 bases and J by 7 bases, with 10 bases left in between. Looked up from germline, CDR1 is SNHLY and CDR2 is FYNNEI. CDR3 DNA: TGTGCCAGCAGTGGGGACGGAGTTGGCTACACCTTC. Its protein product is CASSGDGVGYTF. Variable domain in full (rest from reference TRBV2 and TRBJ1-2): EPEVTQTPSHQVTQMGQEVILRCVPISNHLYFYWYRQILGQKVEFLVSFYNNEISEKSEIFDDQFSVERPDGSNFTLKIRSTKLEDSAMYFCASSGDGVGYTFGSGTRLTVV.

The CDR3 DNA sequence: TGTGCCAGCAGCAGAGGACAGGGGTGGGAAAAACTGTTTTTT. Protein product: CASSRGQGWEKLFF. V gene TRBV7-6 combines with J gene TRBJ1-4; 9 bases fit TRBD1. The J segment lost 8 bases and the V segment lost 5 bases, leaving 6 bases of the junction unmatched. The germline V gene has CDR1 SGHVS and CDR2 FNYEAQ. The CDR3 contains 14 residues. Full variable domain (missing parts from reference TRBV7-6 and TRBJ1-4): GAGVSQSPRYKVTKRGQDVALRCDPISGHVSLYWYRQALGQGPEFLTYFNYEAQQDKSGLPNDRFSAERPEGSISTLTIQRTEQRDSAMYRCASSRGQGWEKLFFGSGTQLSVL.

The V and J genes are TRBV5-1 and TRBJ2-1; 8 nucleotides match TRBD2. V shed 5 bases, J shed 4 bases, and the junction held 8 bases outside the gene matches. This CDR3 comprises 15 residues. The germline V gene encodes CDR1 SGHRS and CDR2 YFSETQ. The CDR3 sequence is CASRRTSSSYNEQFF. Here the CDR3 DNA reads TGCGCCAGCAGAAGGACTAGCAGTTCGTACAATGAGCAGTTCTTC.

This chain connects TRBV6-5 to TRBJ1-6; 10 bases align to TRBD1. Germline-derived CDR1 and CDR2 are MNHEY and SVGAGI. With V trimmed by 5 bases and J by 13 bases, 11 bases remained unmatched. The CDR3 extends over 15 amino acids. CDR3 bases: TGTGCCAGCAGTACGCACCGGGACAGGGGACTCCCCCTCCACTTT. The encoded protein is CASSTHRDRGLPLHF.

The rearrangement joins TRBV29-1 to TRBJ1-1; the D gene is possibly TRBD1 (5 bases). V was cut by 4 bases and J by 4 bases, with 19 bases left in between. The CDR3 has 15 residues. CDR1 is SQVTM and CDR2 is ANQGSEA in the germline V gene. In DNA, the CDR3 is TGCAGCGTTGCTTTGCGGCTTTCCAGGGTCACTGAAGCTTTCTTT. Encoded protein: CSVALRLSRVTEAFF.

To note about this clone: This CDR3 is missing its conserved last phenylalanine or tryptophan, likely due to a read error. The limits of the CDR3 on the DNA are not certain, so only TCRdb's listed CDR3 is given. J is TRBJ2-7 and V is TRBV28; TRBD2 was called by the table and not checked on the DNA. Including both end residues, the CDR3 is 9 amino acids long. Germline-derived CDR1 and CDR2 are MDHEN and SYDVKM. The CDR3 region is CASTEALAL.

In this sample, this clone turned up once. The chain recombines TRBV5-6 with TRBJ2-1; TRBD2 aligns across 14 bases. Losses at the gene ends were 4 bases for V and 8 bases for J; bases not matched to a gene: 5. CDR3 length equals 15 residues. The germline gives CDR1 SGHDT, CDR2 YYEEEE. CDR3: CASSPGLAGVYEQFF. In DNA, the CDR3 is TGTGCCAGCAGCCCGGGACTAGCGGGAGTCTATGAGCAGTTCTTC.

This clone was picked up a small number of times. The chain is built from TRBV5-1 and TRBJ1-4, with D hard to call. Trimming took off 4 bases at V and 1 base at J, with 8 bases between the two ends. Germline V gene lookup returns CDR1 SGHRS and CDR2 YFSETQ. The CDR3 spans 14 residues. CDR3 in DNA: TGCGCCAGCAGCCAACAGCGAACTAATGAAAAACTGTTTTTT. This encodes CASSQQRTNEKLFF.

As concerns this clone: The sample contains more than one DNA sequence encoding this CDR3. The rearrangement links TRBV18 to TRBJ2-7; 9 bases are shared with TRBD1. CDR1 and CDR2 from the germline V gene are KGHSH and LQKENI. The CDR3 loop spans 14 amino acids. Trimming cost V 2 bases and J 1 base; bases outside gene matches: 0. CDR3 sequence: CASSPGTGSYEQYF. The DNA for the CDR3 is TGTGCCAGCTCACCAGGGACAGGGTCCTACGAGCAGTACTTC.

This clone appeared a few times. The chain combines TRBV5-1 with TRBJ2-2, with 7 bases lining up with TRBD1. Germline V gene data show CDR1 as SGHRS and CDR2 as YFSETQ. The trim removed 3 bases at V and 1 base at J, leaving 3 bases unmatched. The length of the CDR3 is 15 residues. The CDR3 nucleotides read TGCGCCAGCAGCTCCCGACAGGGGAACACCGGGGAGCTGTTTTTT. It codes for CASSSRQGNTGELFF.

J is TRBJ1-2 and V is TRBV19; D is possibly TRBD1 (5 bases). The V gene's germline CDR1 is LNHDA and CDR2 SQIVND (reference sequence). The CDR3 loop spans 14 amino acids. Trimming left V 6 bases short and J 2 bases short, with 13 bases between. The CDR3 sequence is CASRGFAGNYGYTF. The CDR3 region has the DNA TGTGCCAGTAGGGGTTTCGCAGGGAACTATGGCTACACCTTC.

The CDR3 DNA reads as TGTGCCAGCAGAGAAGCGGATCTTAGCACAGATACGCAGTATTTT. Translated: CASREADLSTDTQYF. The chain joins TRBV4-2 to TRBJ2-3, with a tentative D call TRBD2 (5 bases). The ends were cut back, 6 bases at V and 0 bases at J, with 13 bases in the middle. The CDR3 has 15 residues. Germline loops: CDR1 LGHNA, CDR2 YNFKEQ.

The count of this clone is one. This chain uses TRBV7-9 with TRBJ2-3; unclear D gene. Germline CDR1 and CDR2: SEHNR and FQNEAQ (reference sequence). Trimming took off 1 base at V and 0 bases at J, with 5 bases between the two ends. The CDR3 consists of 14 residues. In nucleotides, the CDR3 is TGTGCCAGCAGCTTAGTAGTCAGCACAGATACGCAGTATTTT. It translates to CASSLVVSTDTQYF.

The J gene is TRBJ2-7, the V gene TRBV10-3; a possible D gene is TRBD1 (6 bases). CDR1 and CDR2 from the germline V gene are ENHRY and SYGVKD. Trimming pared 6 bases from V and 0 bases from J, leaving 15 bases between. The CDR3 contains 15 residues. CDR3 amino acids: CAIRPAGTPSYEQYF. The DNA of the CDR3 is TGTGCCATCAGACCGGCCGGGACACCCTCCTACGAGCAGTACTTC.